This TCR beta chain was identified in a study of long-term antiretroviral therapy in people with HIV. Remarks on this clone: As yet, its antigen is unknown.

Version v3.0 of the immunoSEQ assay ran at survey level. TCRdb's table, derived via immunoSEQ multiplex PCR, lists solely in-frame clones and lacks some. This table has 15,000 to 20,000 clones, roughly 78% appearing once. General observations from the study: Blood collection from the mid-2000s to the late 2010s possibly occurred under older ART regimens. HIV repertoires had narrower CDR3 length ranges than controls.

There were roughly 0.9-11 million cryopreserved PBMC in the samples before DNA extraction. V lost 1 base and J lost 4, with 13 bases in between. The CDR3 runs to 15 residues. Germline V gene sequence: CDR1 SEHNR, CDR2 FQNEAQ (reference sequence). The clonotype originates from a man between 18 and 29 years old with HIV. This material consisted of unsorted PBMCs, taken at the start of antiretroviral therapy, before treatment. The V gene is TRBV7-9, the J gene TRBJ1-2; a possible D gene is TRBD1 (5 bases). CDR3 loop: CASSLEEGKAYGYTF. CDR3 DNA sequence: TGTGCCAGCAGCTTAGAAGAGGGGAAGGCCTATGGCTACACCTTC.